A selection of T cell receptor beta chains follows, all from one sample in a study of T cells after yellow fever vaccination. TCRdb fed the 5' RACE reads into MiXCR, producing one record per CDR3 protein. This sample has some 200,000 distinct CDR3 sequences, with approximately 3.3% found just once. The sample consisted of CD4+ T cells sorted from PBMCs, taken 10 days after the yellow fever booster vaccination. The receptors derive from a man younger than 35 who received the YFV17D yellow fever vaccine. The CDR3 runs from the conserved cysteine through the conserved F or W. The order of the fields is clone size, J gene, V gene, D gene, CDR3 DNA, CDR3 protein. D genes are given only for firm matches. Clone size, where shown, is once, few, many, or a class for clones that have expanded.

few TRBJ2-1 TRBV4-3 . TGCGCCAGCAGCCAAGATTACGAGGGTGGTGAGCAGTTCTTC CASSQDYEGGEQFF
many TRBJ2-3 TRBV5-1 TRBD2 TGCGCCAGCAGCTTATCGGTTAGCGGGGGCCCCACAGATACGCAGTATTTT CASSLSVSGGPTDTQYF
many TRBJ2-7 TRBV5-5 TRBD1 TGTGCCAGCAGCGCACAGGGGACCTACGAGCAGTACTTC CASSAQGTYEQYF
many TRBJ2-1 TRBV6-2/TRBV6-3 . TGTGCCAGCAGCCCTGTATCTAAAGATGAGCAGTTCTTC CASSPVSKDEQFF
few TRBJ1-2 TRBV12-3/TRBV12-4 . TGTGCCAGCAGTTCCGACAAGGGCTATGGCTACACCTTC CASSSDKGYGYTF
few TRBJ2-3 TRBV20-1 TRBD2 TGCAGTGTCGGGGGGTCCACAGATACGCAGTATTTT CSVGGSTDTQYF
many TRBJ2-5 TRBV27 TRBD2 TGTGCCAGCGGGAGACTAGCGGGGGACCAAGAGACCCAGTACTTC CASGRLAGDQETQYF
. TRBJ2-3 TRBV7-3 TRBD1 TGTGCCAGCAGCTTACGCGTTTCGGGGACAGGCACAGATACGCAGTATTTT CASSLRVSGTGTDTQYF
many TRBJ2-5 TRBV20-1 TRBD2 TGCAGTGCTACCCGACTAGCGCTTCAAGAGACCCAGTACTTC CSATRLALQETQYF
many TRBJ2-3 TRBV7-2 . TGTGCCAGCAGCTTAGCCCCCGGAACGGATACGCAGTATTTT CASSLAPGTDTQYF
few TRBJ2-3 TRBV9 TRBD2 TGTGCCAGCAGCTTTCGGGGGGGTCGCACAGATACGCAGTATTTT CASSFRGGRTDTQYF
many TRBJ2-7 TRBV10-3 . TGTGCCATCAGGCGGGGCTACGAGCAGTACTTC CAIRRGYEQYF
many TRBJ1-2 TRBV7-2 TRBD1 TGTGCCAGCAGCTCACGACAGGGTGGGGGCTACACCTTC CASSSRQGGGYTF
few TRBJ1-6 TRBV12-3/TRBV12-4 TRBD1 TGTGCCAGCAGTTTCGAGGGACAGGGGAATTCACCCCTCCACTTT CASSFEGQGNSPLHF
. TRBJ2-5 TRBV20-1 . TGCAGTCGAGTGGACAGGAGGGGTGAAGAGACCCAGTACTTC CSRVDRRGEETQYF
. TRBJ2-3 TRBV15 . TGTGCCACCAGCAGTGAGGACGGACAGACGCAGTATTTT CATSSEDGQTQYF
many TRBJ2-3 TRBV7-2 TRBD2 TGTGCCAGCAGCTTAGTGGGACTAGCGAACGCAGATACGCAGTATTTT CASSLVGLANADTQYF
many TRBJ2-3 TRBV3-1 TRBD2 TGTGCCAGCAGCCAAACGGGGGGGCCGGGGGATACGCAGTATTTT CASSQTGGPGDTQYF
many TRBJ2-5 TRBV29-1 . TGCAGCGTTGTGTCATGGGGCAGGGACGAGACCCAGTACTTC CSVVSWGRDETQYF
many TRBJ1-2 TRBV6-5 . TGTGCCAGCAGTTACCTAGGGATTTATGGCTACACCTTC CASSYLGIYGYTF
few TRBJ1-5 TRBV28 . TGTGCCAGCAGTTTGGGCAGGCCACAGGGGCCCCAGCATTTT CASSLGRPQGPQHF
few TRBJ1-2 TRBV5-1 . TGCGCCAGCAGCTTCTCAGATGACTATGGCTACACCTTC CASSFSDDYGYTF
. TRBJ1-5 TRBV6-5 . TGTGCCAGCACCCCCTGGGTCGGTAGCAATCAGCCCCAGCATTTT CASTPWVGSNQPQHF
many TRBJ2-3 TRBV5-1 . TGCGCCAGCAAGGCAAGTGACACAGATACGCAGTATTTT CASKASDTDTQYF
few TRBJ2-3 TRBV9 TRBD2 TGTGCCAGCCACCGTAGCGGGGTCAGCACAGATACGCAGTATTTT CASHRSGVSTDTQYF
many TRBJ1-2 TRBV7-2 . TGTGCCAGCAGCTTAGGCGGGTTCTATGGCTACACCTTC CASSLGGFYGYTF
. TRBJ2-2 TRBV24-1 TRBD2 TGTGCCACCAGTGTTGGACTAGCGGAAAACACCGGGGAGCTGTTTTTT CATSVGLAENTGELFF
few TRBJ1-2 TRBV5-1 TRBD1 TGCGCCAGCAGCTTTCTACCGGGACAGGGGGAAAGTTACACCTTC CASSFLPGQGESYTF
few TRBJ1-5 TRBV4-3 TRBD1 TGCGCCAGCAGCCTCCGGACAGGGGACCAGCCCCAGCATTTT CASSLRTGDQPQHF
many TRBJ2-5 TRBV2 . TGTGCCATACAGCAGGGAGCGGCGAAAGAGACCCAGTACTTC CAIQQGAAKETQYF
. TRBJ1-2 TRBV5-4 TRBD1 TGTGCCAGCAGCGGGACGGACAGGGGCGAGGGGGGCTACACCTTC CASSGTDRGEGGYTF
many TRBJ1-2 TRBV7-2 . TGTGCCAGCAGCCCCAGGGACCCTGGAGGGGGAGATGGCTACACCTTC CASSPRDPGGGDGYTF
few TRBJ2-1 TRBV4-2 TRBD2 TGTGCCAGCAGCCAAAAGAGTCCAGCGGGGGGATACAATGAGCAGTTCTTC CASSQKSPAGGYNEQFF
. TRBJ2-5 TRBV4-2 . TGTGCCAGCAGCCAAGATCGGTTCGTAGGGGGACGCCAAGAGACCCAGTACTTC CASSQDRFVGGRQETQYF
. TRBJ2-7 TRBV7-2 TRBD2 TGTGCCAGCAGCTTTAGCGGGGGGGTTCCCCACGAGCAGTACTTC CASSFSGGVPHEQYF
. TRBJ2-5 TRBV20-1 . TGCAGTGCCGGAGACAGGAATGAAGAGACCCAGTACTTC CSAGDRNEETQYF
few TRBJ2-3 TRBV6-2/TRBV6-3 . TGTGCCAGCAGTTACAACGGACTCGGGATTACCAATACGCAGTATTTT CASSYNGLGITNTQYF
many TRBJ1-4 TRBV6-2/TRBV6-3 . TGTGCCAGCAGACTTACTGAACAGAGCGCCTATGAAAAACTGTTTTTT CASRLTEQSAYEKLFF